What follows are 25 T cell receptor beta chains derived from one specimen sequenced in a study of early T cells in non-severe SARS-CoV-2 infection. One entry per CDR3 protein results from TCRdb running MiXCR on the 5' RACE reads. The sample lists tens of thousands of distinct CDR3 sequences, approximately 11% occurring once. Sequenced: whole blood. Receptors originate from an adult who was a healthcare worker with PCR-confirmed SARS-CoV-2 infection or an uninfected control (not recorded which).

CDR3 bases: TGTGCCAGCAGTAAGACTAGCGGGAGGGAAGAGACCCAGTACTTC. This sequence encodes CASSKTSGREETQYF. This sequence joins TRBV2 and TRBJ2-5; TRBD2 matches at 14 bases. Trimming at V came to 5 bases and at J to 3 bases, leaving 2 bases not matched to a gene. Germline assignment: CDR1 SNHLY and CDR2 FYNNEI. The CDR3 covers 15 residues.

This clonotype has more than one count but fewer than ten. The rearrangement links TRBV5-7 to TRBJ2-3; 9 bases match TRBD1. TRBV5-7 is placed among ORFs of uncertain function. The V segment lost 3 bases and the J segment 6 bases; nucleotides outside the gene matches: 23. The CDR3 loop spans 20 amino acids. CDR3 coding DNA: TGTGCCAGCAGCTCCCACCTGGGACAGGGCCTTATTCTACCAGTGGATACGCAGTATTTT. Translated, it gives CASSSHLGQGLILPVDTQYF.

The rearrangement joins TRBV2 to TRBJ2-3; D is perhaps TRBD2 (5 bases). Trimming took off 4 bases at V and 2 bases at J, with 10 bases between the two ends. CDR3 length: 14 amino acids. The germline CDR1 and CDR2 sequences are SNHLY and FYNNEI. The CDR3 protein is CASSVTGYTDTQYF. Here the CDR3 DNA reads TGTGCCAGCAGTGTCACGGGATACACAGATACGCAGTATTTT.

The table lists this clonotype with a few counts. The chain recombines TRBV30 with TRBJ1-2; possibly TRBD1 for D (6 bases). The germline gives CDR1 GTSNPN, CDR2 SVGIG (reference sequence). This CDR3 region has 11 residues. V was pared by 4 bases and J by 8 bases, with 11 bases between. Here the CDR3 DNA reads TGTGCCTGGACTGGGGGCTGGGGCTACACCTTC. It specifies CAWTGGWGYTF.

This clonotype was picked up many times. The chain carries TRBV28 and TRBJ2-3; 9 bases line up with TRBD2. This CDR3 is built from 16 residues. Germline V gene data show CDR1 as MDHEN and CDR2 as SYDVKM. The V segment lost 6 bases and the J segment 2 bases; nucleotides outside the gene matches: 9. The CDR3 is CASSPSGTHYTDTQYF. CDR3 in DNA: TGTGCCAGCAGCCCTAGCGGGACTCACTACACAGATACGCAGTATTTT.

This clonotype was seen many times. The J gene is TRBJ2-5, the V gene TRBV20-1; D is ambiguous. This CDR3 has 15 residues. V was trimmed by 3 bases and J by 3 bases, leaving 17 bases between them. Germline V CDR1 and CDR2: DFQATT, SNEGSKA (reference sequence). The CDR3 spells CSASGVLAAEETQYF. CDR3 coding DNA: TGCAGTGCTAGTGGGGTTTTGGCGGCAGAAGAGACCCAGTACTTC.

This clonotype showed up many times. This sequence joins TRBV28 and TRBJ2-3; TRBD2 agrees at 7 bases. V was pared by 3 bases and J by 5 bases, with 8 bases of the junction left unmatched. Germline CDR1 is MDHEN and CDR2 is SYDVKM. This CDR3 has 15 residues. This CDR3 reads CASSFAGEGVDTQYF. For the CDR3, the DNA is TGTGCCAGCAGTTTTGCGGGAGAAGGAGTAGATACGCAGTATTTT.

The table lists this clonotype with many counts. One junction end disagrees with the germline gene, perhaps due to a read error. V is TRBV5-1 and J is TRBJ2-1; D gene ambiguous. This CDR3 comprises 13 residues. CDR1 is SGHRS and CDR2 is YFSETQ in the germline V gene. The CDR3: CASWQSSSNEQFF. The CDR3 bases are TGCGCCAGCTGGCAGAGTTCCTCCAATGAGCAGTTCTTC.

The table lists this clonotype with many counts. This chain links TRBV4-2 with TRBJ2-1; D is undetermined. The germline gives CDR1 LGHNA, CDR2 YNFKEQ. The CDR3 is 14 amino acids. V was cut by 4 bases and J by 9 bases, with 16 bases left in between. The CDR3 region is CASSLEWAFAEQFF. The DNA of the CDR3 is TGTGCCAGCAGCCTTGAGTGGGCGTTTGCTGAGCAGTTCTTC.

This clonotype was detected ten times or more. The rearrangement links TRBV15 to TRBJ1-4; no definite D call. The CDR3 length is 14 residues. The V end lost 1 base, the J end lost 8 bases, and 11 bases lay between the germline ends. The germline V gene has CDR1 LNHNV and CDR2 YYDKDF (reference sequence). The CDR3 DNA sequence: TGTGCCACCAGCAGAGGAAGCGGAGGGGAAAAACTGTTTTTT. Protein product: CATSRGSGGEKLFF.

Only a few counts were recorded for this clonotype. The genes are TRBV18 and TRBJ1-2; D is unresolved. Trimming shortened V by 3 bases and J by 6 bases, and 5 bases separated the two germline ends. Germline CDR1 reads KGHSH; CDR2 reads LQKENI. The CDR3 has 11 amino acids. CDR3 amino acids: CASSPADGYTF. In DNA form, the CDR3 reads TGTGCCAGCTCACCCGCGGATGGCTACACCTTC.

V gene TRBV12-3 or TRBV12-4 combines with J gene TRBJ1-4, with D unresolved. V gave up 5 bases and J gave up 8 bases, with 18 bases separating them. The CDR3 covers 15 residues. CDR3 bases: TGTGCCAGCAGTGCCATGGGAGTAGGAAGCGAAAAACTGTTTTTT. This encodes CASSAMGVGSEKLFF.

This clonotype was seen at least ten times. This sequence joins TRBV25-1 and TRBJ1-2; no definite D call. This CDR3 comprises 16 residues. The V gene's germline CDR1 is MGHDK and CDR2 SYGVNS. The germline V and J ends were trimmed by 5 bases and 4 bases, with 20 bases remaining between them. This chain's CDR3 is CASSSVDRVGRYGYTF. The DNA of the CDR3 is TGTGCCAGCAGTTCTGTCGACCGTGTGGGCCGCTATGGCTACACCTTC.

The CDR3 loop reads CASSRPGTGGGNEQFF. CDR3 sequence (DNA): TGTGCCAGCAGCCGACCCGGGACAGGGGGAGGCAATGAGCAGTTCTTC. This chain links TRBV14 with TRBJ2-1, with 11 bases aligning to TRBD1. CDR3 length equals 16 residues. From germline, CDR1 is SGHDN and CDR2 FVKESK. The V gene end was trimmed by 4 bases and the J gene end by 6 bases; junction bases not matched to a gene: 8.

Only a few counts were recorded for this clonotype. V and J are TRBV5-4 and TRBJ1-1; D gene uncertain. Germline lookup yields CDR1 SGHNT and CDR2 YYREEE (reference sequence). The V gene lost 5 bases and the J gene lost 10 bases, with 15 bases spanning the gap. CDR3 length equals 12 residues. In DNA form, the CDR3 reads TGTGCCAGCAGATCCGGAGAGGGAGGAGCTTTCTTT. Amino acid sequence: CASRSGEGGAFF.

The rearrangement uses TRBV20-1 and TRBJ2-7; D unresolved. V lost 6 bases, J lost 2 bases, and 14 bases lay in between. The CDR3 extends over 13 amino acids. Germline CDR1 reads DFQATT; CDR2 reads SNEGSKA (reference sequence). DNA of the CDR3: TGCAGTGCCCACGACACCGACCCCTACGAGCAGTACTTC. This encodes CSAHDTDPYEQYF.

This chain connects TRBV12-3 or TRBV12-4 to TRBJ2-7, with D possibly called TRBD1 or TRBD2 (6 bases each). V was clipped by 4 bases and J by 3 bases, with 10 bases between them. CDR3 size: 13 residues. The CDR3 region has the DNA TGTGCCAGCAGTTGGGGGGCGGACTACGAGCAGTACTTC. This encodes CASSWGADYEQYF.

This clonotype was counted ten times or more. This chain connects TRBV28 to TRBJ1-2; no clear D gene. Germline CDR1 reads MDHEN; CDR2 reads SYDVKM. The CDR3 sequence is 11 residues long. Trimming removed 3 bases from V and 8 bases from J, with 7 bases in between. CDR3 region: CASSFRSGYTF. CDR3 DNA: TGTGCCAGCAGTTTCAGATCGGGCTACACCTTC.

This clonotype showed up just a few times. The V gene is TRBV5-5, the J gene TRBJ2-7; 7 bases agree with TRBD2. CDR3 length equals 16 residues. The germline V gene has CDR1 SGHKS and CDR2 YYEKEE (reference sequence). J lost 7 bases, V lost 4 bases, and 17 bases had no gene match. The CDR3 DNA reads TGTGCCAGCAGCCCCGGCCGGGACTACCCAAGGGAGGAGCAGTACTTC. Its protein product is CASSPGRDYPREEQYF.

This clonotype appeared many times. The chain links TRBV15 to TRBJ2-3; 9 positions agree with TRBD2. From germline, CDR1 is LNHNV and CDR2 YYDKDF (reference sequence). V was pared by 3 bases and J by 6 bases, with 7 bases of the junction left unmatched. The CDR3 runs 15 residues. The CDR3 region is CATSSRREGQDTQYF. The CDR3 DNA sequence: TGTGCCACCAGCAGTCGGCGGGAGGGCCAGGATACGCAGTATTTT.

This clonotype came up many times. This chain joins TRBV28 and TRBJ1-1; possible D gene TRBD1, 6 bases. V lost 7 bases and J lost 0, with 15 bases in between. The CDR3 length is 15 residues. Germline V gene lookup returns CDR1 MDHEN and CDR2 SYDVKM. The CDR3 DNA reads as TGTGCCAGCAATGAGGGGGGGAGACTGAACACTGAAGCTTTCTTT. Its translation is CASNEGGRLNTEAFF.

This clonotype was detected ten times or more. The V gene is TRBV29-1, the J gene TRBJ2-2, with no clear D. Germline V gives CDR1 SQVTM, CDR2 ANQGSEA. This CDR3 is built from 14 residues. V was trimmed by 4 bases and J by 2 bases, leaving 11 bases between them. The CDR3 DNA follows: TGCAGCGTTGGGGCACCCAAAAACACCGGGGAGCTGTTTTTT. Translation: CSVGAPKNTGELFF.

This clonotype was counted between two and nine times. The chain joins TRBV10-2 to TRBJ2-6; D is possibly TRBD1 or TRBD2 (5 bases each). The CDR3 runs 20 residues. The germline CDR1 and CDR2 sequences are WSHSY and SAAADI. V lost 0 bases and J lost 1, with 19 bases in between. CDR3 in DNA: TGCGCCAGCAGTGAGTCGAAAGAGCTCAACAGGAGGTCTGGGGCCAACGTCCTGACTTTC. Its translation is CASSESKELNRRSGANVLTF.

This clonotype occurred many times. The chain couples TRBV24-1 to TRBJ2-1; 13 bases align to TRBD2. The length of the CDR3 is 16 residues. The germline CDR1 and CDR2 sequences are KGHDR and SFDVKD. Losses at the gene ends were 3 bases for V and 7 bases for J; bases not matched to a gene: 5. The CDR3 reads CATSDPTSGGLNEQFF. CDR3 bases: TGTGCCACCAGTGATCCGACTAGCGGGGGGCTAAATGAGCAGTTCTTC.

This chain connects TRBV10-3 to TRBJ2-7; TRBD1 might be the D (5 bases). Trimming cost V 8 bases and J 2 bases, with 13 bases left between them. The length of the CDR3 is 13 residues. Germline-derived CDR1 and CDR2 are ENHRY and SYGVKD. The CDR3 DNA is TGTGCCATCGGCAGGGCATCGACCTACGAGCAGTACTTC. Its protein product is CAIGRASTYEQYF.